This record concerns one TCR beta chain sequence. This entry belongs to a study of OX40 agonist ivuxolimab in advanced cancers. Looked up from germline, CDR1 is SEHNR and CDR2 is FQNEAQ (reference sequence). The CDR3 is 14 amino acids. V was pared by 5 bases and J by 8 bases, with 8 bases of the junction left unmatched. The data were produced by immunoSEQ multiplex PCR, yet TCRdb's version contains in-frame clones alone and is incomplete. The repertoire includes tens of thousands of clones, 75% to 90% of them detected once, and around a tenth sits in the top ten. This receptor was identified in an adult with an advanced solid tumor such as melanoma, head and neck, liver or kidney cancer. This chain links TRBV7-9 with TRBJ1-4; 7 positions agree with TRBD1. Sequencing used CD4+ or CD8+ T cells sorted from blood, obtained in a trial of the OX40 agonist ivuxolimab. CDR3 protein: CASSPPGTAEKLFF. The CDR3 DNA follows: TGTGCCAGCAGCCCCCCCGGGACAGCAGAAAAACTGTTTTTT.